This T cell receptor (beta chain) was sequenced for a study of blood T cell repertoires in COVID-19. About the study: The study drew acute and convalescent COVID-19 samples from the United States, Italy and Spain. The cDNA or gDNA used as material had been derived from T cells, B-cell-depleted T cells, or PBMCs.

Followed over time, Seattle patients had been enrolled while infection was active. The CDR3 sequence is 15 residues long. The germline gives CDR1 MNHEY, CDR2 SMNVEV (reference sequence). V gave up 3 bases and J gave up 4 bases, with 13 bases separating them. Per the original methods: Estimation of nucleated cell counts relied on the amplification of reference gene primers. TCRdb's copy holds only in-frame clones and misses some; the assay was immunoSEQ multiplex PCR. The V and J calls and clone size were taken over from that table, and D and trimming were inferred from the DNA. Altogether more than 200,000 clones are present, over 75% being singletons, with the ten largest covering roughly 10%.

Input material: peripheral blood. The sequence derives from a man aged 50-60 years with COVID-19, enrolled during active disease. V usage is TRBV27 and J usage is TRBJ2-1, with a possible D match to TRBD2 (6 bases). CDR3 region: CASSFLGSGYNEQFF. The CDR3 DNA reads TGTGCCAGCAGTTTTCTCGGGAGTGGTTACAATGAGCAGTTCTTC.